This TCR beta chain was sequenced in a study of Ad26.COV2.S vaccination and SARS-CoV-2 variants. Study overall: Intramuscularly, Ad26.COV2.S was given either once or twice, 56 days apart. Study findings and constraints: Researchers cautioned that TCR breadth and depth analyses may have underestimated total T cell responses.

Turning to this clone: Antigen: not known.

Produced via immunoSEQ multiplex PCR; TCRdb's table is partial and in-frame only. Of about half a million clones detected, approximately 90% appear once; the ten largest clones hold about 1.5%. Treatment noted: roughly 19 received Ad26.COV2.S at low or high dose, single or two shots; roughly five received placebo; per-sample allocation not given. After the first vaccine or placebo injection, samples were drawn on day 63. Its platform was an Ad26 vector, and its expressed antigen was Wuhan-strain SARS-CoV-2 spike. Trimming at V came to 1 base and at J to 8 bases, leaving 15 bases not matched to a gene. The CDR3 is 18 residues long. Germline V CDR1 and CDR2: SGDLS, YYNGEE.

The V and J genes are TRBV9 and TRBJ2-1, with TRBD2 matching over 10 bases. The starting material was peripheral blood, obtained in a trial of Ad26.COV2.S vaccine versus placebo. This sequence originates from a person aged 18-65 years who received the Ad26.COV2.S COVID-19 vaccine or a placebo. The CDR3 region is CASSVPRGLASGGDEQFF. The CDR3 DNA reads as TGTGCCAGCAGCGTACCCCGTGGTTTGGCTAGCGGGGGAGATGAGCAGTTCTTC.